This T cell receptor (beta chain) was sequenced in a study of T cell clusters in autoimmune cytopenias. Study-wide results and limits: TRB repertoire shifts in secondary cytopenia and chronic lymphocytic leukemia mostly reflected lymphoma, not autoimmunity. The T cell clusters came from computational analysis alone and lack functional validation. A dominant lymphoma-associated repertoire apparently masked the cluster-lack signature in secondary cytopenia versus chronic lymphocytic leukemia. Physiological T cell clusters of healthy donors were apparently absent in primary autoimmune cytopenia patients.

Multiplex touch-down PCR amplified TRB using TRB-A and TRB-B pools in one tube. TCRdb re-called the multiplex PCR reads and shows each CDR3 protein once, DNA omitted. Its table lists approximately 6,400 distinct CDR3 sequences. TRB amplification used approximately 250 ng of peripheral blood genomic DNA. From germline, CDR1 is ENHRY and CDR2 SYGVKD. This CDR3 has 15 amino acids. Considering frequency, this clonotype is medium-sized (0.01 to 0.1%). Antigen unknown. The chain couples TRBV10-3 to TRBJ2-2; lacking DNA, the TRBD2 call made by TCRdb goes unchecked. This TCR came from a human donor with an autoimmune cytopenia or autoimmune hepatitis (not recorded which). Sequencing was carried out using peripheral blood. The CDR3 reads CAISERGANTGELFF.